The clone carrying this T cell receptor beta chain has at least ten counts. The data are from a study of T cell repertoires in cytomegalovirus infection. TCRdb re-called the reads with MiXCR, one entry per CDR3 protein. Here the sample spans 490,000 or so distinct CDR3 sequences, 11% being singletons. Germline V gene data show CDR1 as SEHNR and CDR2 as FQNEAQ (reference sequence). This CDR3 comprises 15 residues. V shed 5 bases and J shed 1 base, with 14 bases lying between them. Sequencing was carried out using PBMCs. The V and J genes are TRBV7-9 and TRBJ1-1; D is unclear. This receptor was taken from a human donor in good health (CMV status not recorded). Some clones in this sample may be carry-over from other donors' samples. The CDR3 DNA reads TGTGCCAGCAGCCTCGGGTGGATCAAGAACACTGAAGCTTTCTTT. This encodes CASSLGWIKNTEAFF.